A single sample is the source of the 6 T cell receptor beta chains below, sequenced in a study of neurological immune-mediated disorders. TCRdb reprocessed the 5' RACE reads with MiXCR, giving one entry per CDR3 protein. The table lists under 65,000 distinct CDR3 sequences, about 25% of them singletons. The time point is: technical triplicate 2. Material: PBMCs. These receptors all come from a man aged 60-69 years with HTLV-1-associated myelopathy (HAM/TSP).

As for this clonotype: Compared with germline, one end of the junction differs, possibly owing to a read error. The V call is TRBV7-9, the J call TRBJ2-7; TRBD2 agrees at 13 bases. The CDR3 is 15 residues long. In germline, CDR1 is SEHNR, CDR2 FQNEAQ (reference sequence). The CDR3 DNA is TGTGTCAGCAGTCACAGTGGGACTAGCGGGACCGAGCAGTACTTC. It is translated as CVSSHSGTSGTEQYF.

There are many counts of this clonotype. V usage is TRBV5-1 and J usage is TRBJ2-3; D is undetermined. CDR1 and CDR2 (germline): SGHRS, YFSETQ. The V end was cut by 0 bases, the J end by 4 bases, with 9 bases between. This CDR3 has 14 amino acids. As DNA, the CDR3 is TGCGCCAGCAGCTTGGCCCCAGTGGCAGATACGCAGTATTTT. Its translation is CASSLAPVADTQYF.

The chain links TRBV5-1 to TRBJ1-2; no clear D. V lost 0 bases and J 4 bases, leaving 10 bases between the germline ends. The germline CDR1 and CDR2 sequences are SGHRS and YFSETQ. This CDR3 has 14 amino acids. The CDR3 sequence is CASSLERTGYGYTF. The CDR3 nucleotides are TGCGCCAGCAGCTTGGAGAGGACCGGCTATGGCTACACCTTC.

The table lists this clonotype with many counts. This sequence joins TRBV6-5 and TRBJ1-4; TRBD1 is a possible D gene (6 bases). The CDR3 is 16 amino acids. Trimming removed 6 bases from V and 5 bases from J, with 19 bases in between. Germline CDR1 MNHEY, CDR2 SVGAGI. CDR3 bases: TGTGCCAGCAGGGCACAGGGCCGGATGGTAAATGAAAAACTGTTTTTT. This gives the protein CASRAQGRMVNEKLFF.

This clonotype was seen ten or more times. The J gene is TRBJ1-4, the V gene TRBV28; 7 bases line up with TRBD1. This CDR3 contains 15 residues. With V trimmed by 5 bases and J by 8 bases, 11 bases remained unmatched. CDR1 and CDR2 (germline): MDHEN, SYDVKM. The CDR3 sequence is CASSQTGEAREKLFF. CDR3 in DNA: TGTGCCAGCAGTCAAACAGGGGAGGCGAGAGAAAAACTGTTTTTT.

The CDR3 reads CASSPHGRLHSTDTQYF. Here the CDR3 DNA reads TGTGCCAGCAGCCCTCACGGGAGACTACACAGCACAGATACGCAGTATTTT. This chain connects TRBV28 to TRBJ2-3; weak D call: TRBD2 (6 bases). This CDR3 is 17 amino acids long. Germline assignment: CDR1 MDHEN and CDR2 SYDVKM. Trimming left V 6 bases short and J 0 bases short, with 19 bases between.